This entry lists 20 T cell receptor beta chains sequenced from one sample in a study of beta chain features in type 1 diabetes (dated by TCRdb to the late 2010s). Library construction relied on the immunoSEQ multiplex PCR assay. All of the isolated RNA was reverse transcribed with the High Capacity cDNA Reverse Transcription Kit, so expressed TCRB transcripts were sequenced. Drawn from immuneACCESS, this table holds only the in-frame rearrangements with V and J called that TCRdb kept. Clones are partly lost; checked studies trace under half to an unresolved V gene and leave the rest unexplained. The sample table contains 350,000 to 450,000 clones; only one count was recorded for approximately 15% of them. 0.035% to 0.04% of the sample comes from the top ten. Input material: naive CD4+ T cells from blood. The sample's cell subset or site label is to be understood as: true naive CD4+ T cells. The receptors come from a man aged 30 to 45 in good health.

This chain uses TRBV5-1 with TRBJ1-2, with D possibly TRBD1 on 6 matching bases. The CDR3 is made up of 13 amino acids. V was trimmed by 0 bases and J by 7 bases, leaving 10 bases between them. CDR1 is SGHRS, CDR2 YFSETQ, per germline. The CDR3 DNA follows: TGCGCCAGCAGCTTGGATCAGGGGCCTGGCTACACCTTC. Amino acids: CASSLDQGPGYTF.

V gene TRBV2 combines with J gene TRBJ1-1; TRBD1 is a possible D gene (6 bases). CDR1 is SNHLY and CDR2 is FYNNEI in the germline V gene. The ends were cut back, 2 bases at V and 3 bases at J, with 10 bases in the middle. CDR3 size: 14 residues. The CDR3 DNA follows: TGTGCCAGCAGTGAACAGGGGAGAGACACTGAAGCTTTCTTT. This sequence encodes CASSEQGRDTEAFF.

This clone has more than one count but fewer than ten. V and J are TRBV7-2 and TRBJ2-5, with 11 positions matching TRBD2. The CDR3 has 18 residues. CDR1 is SGHTA, CDR2 FQGNSA, per germline. After removal of 2 bases from V and 6 bases from J, the junction contained 14 bases not matched to a gene. Here the CDR3 reads CASSLSGVVAGGRKTQYF. The DNA of the CDR3 is TGTGCCAGCAGCTTATCCGGTGTGGTAGCGGGGGGGCGAAAGACCCAGTACTTC.

In this sample, this clone turned up a few times. The chain carries TRBV11-3 and TRBJ2-1; 8 bases map to TRBD2. J lost 5 bases, V lost 5 bases, and 8 bases had no gene match. Germline V lookup: CDR1 SGHNT, CDR2 YENEEA. This CDR3 is 15 amino acids long. This CDR3 reads CASSPLELADNEQFF. CDR3 DNA sequence: TGTGCCAGCAGCCCCCTGGAACTAGCGGACAATGAGCAGTTCTTC.

There are a few counts of this clone. V and J are TRBV4-1 and TRBJ2-1, with D maybe TRBD1 (6 bases). This CDR3 has 15 amino acids. The V gene's germline CDR1 is MGHRA and CDR2 YSYEKL. The V end lost 4 bases, the J end lost 3 bases, and 13 bases lay between the germline ends. The CDR3 DNA reads as TGCGCCAGCAGCCGACTTGGGACACGCTACAATGAGCAGTTCTTC. It yields the protein CASSRLGTRYNEQFF.

The chain employs TRBV9 and TRBJ2-1, with D possibly being TRBD2 (5 bases). Trimming stripped 4 bases from V and 5 bases from J, with 19 bases between. The CDR3 is 16 amino acids. Germline loops: CDR1 SGDLS, CDR2 YYNGEE. The CDR3 spells CASSLPSRNGNNEQFF. CDR3 sequence (DNA): TGTGCCAGCAGCCTGCCGTCGAGGAACGGGAACAATGAGCAGTTCTTC.

This clone was recorded a few times. The V and J genes are TRBV13 and TRBJ2-2; D is uncertain. With 2 bases removed from V and 3 bases from J, the gap between germline ends came to 7 bases. CDR1 and CDR2 from the germline V gene are PRHDT and FYEKMQ (reference sequence). The CDR3 has 14 amino acids. CDR3 sequence (DNA): TGTGCCAGCAGCTTACAACAGTACACCGGGGAGCTGTTTTTT. This translates into CASSLQQYTGELFF.

This clone has just a few counts. The chain carries TRBV5-4 and TRBJ2-5, with D hard to call. The CDR3 spans 13 residues. In germline, CDR1 is SGHNT, CDR2 YYREEE (reference sequence). V dropped 4 bases and J dropped 5 bases, with 12 bases sitting between them. CDR3 region: CASSPAPVETQYF. The CDR3 region has the DNA TGTGCCAGCAGCCCTGCCCCCGTTGAGACCCAGTACTTC.

Only one count was recorded for this clone. This rearrangement joins TRBV20-1 to TRBJ2-2; D not certain. The V and J ends lost 1 base and 7 bases respectively, with 4 bases between them. Germline values: CDR1 DFQATT, CDR2 SNEGSKA (reference sequence). The CDR3 contains 11 residues. The CDR3 loop reads CSARGRGELFF. The DNA of the CDR3 is TGCAGTGCTAGAGGCCGCGGGGAGCTGTTTTTT.

This chain uses TRBV27 with TRBJ2-6; no definite D call. From germline, CDR1 is MNHEY and CDR2 SMNVEV (reference sequence). The CDR3 extends over 16 amino acids. Trimming stripped 6 bases from V and 2 bases from J, with 14 bases between. As DNA, the CDR3 is TGTGCCAGCAGCAGACCCGGGCAGGCTGGGGCCAACGTCCTGACTTTC. It encodes CASSRPGQAGANVLTF.

The gene calls are TRBV5-4 and TRBJ2-1, with unresolved D. Looked up from germline, CDR1 is SGHNT and CDR2 is YYREEE (reference sequence). This CDR3 spans 15 amino acids. Trimming pared 3 bases from V and 2 bases from J, leaving 12 bases between. CDR3 loop: CASSSSRFTYNEQFF. The CDR3, as DNA: TGTGCCAGCAGCTCAAGCAGGTTTACCTACAATGAGCAGTTCTTC.

This clone appeared a few times. The V gene is TRBV30, the J gene TRBJ2-5, with 7 bases fitting TRBD2. CDR3 length: 14 residues. CDR1 GTSNPN and CDR2 SVGIG come from the germline V gene (reference sequence). The J segment lost 4 bases and the V segment lost 1 base, leaving 6 bases of the junction unmatched. CDR3: CAWSARLASETQYF. CDR3 sequence (DNA): TGTGCCTGGAGTGCCCGACTAGCATCAGAGACCCAGTACTTC.

The V and J genes are TRBV14 and TRBJ2-3; D is ambiguous. Trimming cost V 5 bases and J 0 bases, with 9 bases left between them. The germline V gene has CDR1 SGHDN and CDR2 FVKESK. The CDR3 extends over 14 amino acids. As DNA, the CDR3 is TGTGCCAGCAGCTCGCTCTGGAGCACAGATACGCAGTATTTT. This translates into CASSSLWSTDTQYF.

CDR3 DNA: TGTGCCTGGGCCCGGGGGCCGAACACCGGGGAGCTGTTTTTT. This sequence encodes CAWARGPNTGELFF. V gene TRBV30 combines with J gene TRBJ2-2; D assignment may be TRBD1 or TRBD2 (6 bases each). Germline V gives CDR1 GTSNPN, CDR2 SVGIG (reference sequence). The V end lost 5 bases, the J end lost 0 bases, and 10 bases lay between the germline ends. The CDR3 has 14 amino acids. Together with reference TRBV30 and TRBJ2-2, the CDR3 gives the full variable domain: SQTIHQWPATLVQPVGSPLSLECTVEGTSNPNLYWYRQAAGRGLQLLFYSVGIGQISSEVPQNLSASRPQDRQFILSSKKLLLSDSGFYLCAWARGPNTGELFFGEGSRLTVL.

The chain joins TRBV11-2 to TRBJ2-1; D remains ambiguous. Trimming removed 4 bases at V and 6 bases at J, with 22 bases between. CDR1 and CDR2 from the germline V gene are SGHAT and FQNNGV. The CDR3 is made up of 17 amino acids. For the CDR3, the DNA is TGTGCCAGCAGCTCGTACCGAGGCCCACGAGGAGTCAATGAGCAGTTCTTC. Amino acid sequence: CASSSYRGPRGVNEQFF.

This chain links TRBV2 with TRBJ1-1; D not certain. Trimming stripped 7 bases from V and 6 bases from J, with 12 bases between. The CDR3 totals 12 residues. Germline CDR1 is SNHLY and CDR2 is FYNNEI. The CDR3 nucleotides are TGTGCCAGCATCGCGGTAGGCCCTGAAGCTTTCTTT. Protein: CASIAVGPEAFF.

This clone was seen a single time. CDR3: CASDSYGTEAFF. The CDR3 DNA follows: TGTGCCAGTGACAGCTATGGCACTGAAGCTTTCTTT. The chain uses TRBV7-9 and TRBJ1-1; possible D gene TRBD1, 5 bases. From germline, CDR1 is SEHNR and CDR2 FQNEAQ (reference sequence). V was trimmed by 9 bases and J by 4 bases, leaving 12 bases between them. There are 12 residues in the CDR3.

This clone was observed a few times. The chain has TRBV6-5 and TRBJ2-1, with D tentatively TRBD2 (5 bases). Germline values: CDR1 MNHEY, CDR2 SVGAGI. Trimming took 6 bases from V and 14 from J, leaving 20 bases between them. The length of the CDR3 is 13 residues. The CDR3 region has the DNA TGTGCCAGCAGCCCCGCGCGGGTTCAAAGTGAGTTCTTC. Translation: CASSPARVQSEFF.

There are a few counts of this clone. The rearrangement uses TRBV1 and TRBJ2-7. TRBV1 is a documented pseudogene. The length of the CDR3 is 16 residues. The CDR3 bases are TGCACCAGCAGCCAACGACGGACGGTGAGCTCCTACGAGCAGTACTTC. It encodes CTSSQRRTVSSYEQYF.

This clone was observed many times. This chain connects TRBV7-9 to TRBJ1-1; D not certain. V was pared by 5 bases and J by 1 base, with 8 bases between. Germline CDR1 is SEHNR and CDR2 is FQNEAQ (reference sequence). This CDR3 is built from 13 residues. The CDR3: CASSPWTNTEAFF. The DNA for the CDR3 is TGTGCCAGCAGCCCGTGGACGAACACTGAAGCTTTCTTT.